Sequencing of this TCR beta chain was carried out in a study of blood T cells in healthy people across ages. Findings of the study overall: Naive T cell percentage showed a strong correlation with TCR beta diversity. Unsorted PBMCs blocked a conclusive comparison of naive and antigen-experienced cells.

Sample-barcoded 5' priming and a J-beta primer mix drove a second PCR of about 6 to 12 cycles. Via MiXCR, TCRdb re-called the 5' RACE reads, giving one row per CDR3 protein. This sample has around 1.7 million distinct CDR3 sequences, with about 28% found just once. Every donor provided roughly 10 milliliters of peripheral blood. Regarding this clonotype: Antigen unknown.

Sequences were obtained from blood. The clonotype originates from a woman aged 25 to 45 in good health.

The chain's CDR3 is CASSEAATSYEQYF. CDR3 nucleotide sequence: TGTGCCAGCAGTGAAGCCGCAACCTCCTACGAGCAGTACTTC. This chain uses TRBV2 with TRBJ2-7; no firm D call. The CDR3 runs 14 residues. CDR1 is SNHLY, CDR2 FYNNEI, per germline. Trimming pared 0 bases from V and 0 bases from J, leaving 6 bases between.